The 13 T cell receptor beta chains below come from one sample, sequenced in a study of identical twins. TCRdb analysed the 5' RACE reads with MiXCR anew, one entry per CDR3 protein. There are roughly 250,000 distinct CDR3 sequences in the sample; roughly 7% occur only once, and approximately 3.7% lies in the top ten. The sample also formed part of further work on yellow fever vaccine responses in identical twins.

Material for sequencing was memory (CD45RO+) T cells sorted from blood. The source of these receptors is a woman aged 18 to 35 in good health.

This clonotype was counted ten times or more. The V call is TRBV5-1, the J call TRBJ2-7, with TRBD1 matching over 10 bases. Germline-derived CDR1 and CDR2 are SGHRS and YFSETQ. The CDR3 runs to 14 residues. V dropped 4 bases and J dropped 5; count of bases not matched to a gene: 6. The CDR3 sequence: CASSQGQGFNEQYF. The CDR3 nucleotides read TGCGCCAGCAGCCAGGGACAGGGGTTCAACGAGCAGTACTTC.

This clonotype was seen repeatedly, ten times or more. The chain uses TRBV12-3 or TRBV12-4 and TRBJ1-1, with a tentative D call TRBD1 (6 bases). V was clipped by 6 bases and J by 12 bases, with 23 bases between them. The CDR3 covers 14 residues. CDR3 amino acids: CASRKETGAGFSFF. For the CDR3, the DNA is TGTGCCAGCAGAAAAGAGACAGGAGCTGGGTTTTCTTTCTTT.

J is TRBJ2-3 and V is TRBV5-1, with TRBD2 identical over 7 bases. Germline lookup yields CDR1 SGHRS and CDR2 YFSETQ. Germline trimming cut 0 bases from V and 3 bases from J; bases unmatched to any gene: 4. CDR3 length equals 15 residues. The CDR3 loop reads CASSLAAGGTDTQYF. DNA for the CDR3: TGCGCCAGCAGCTTGGCAGCCGGGGGGACAGATACGCAGTATTTT.

Many counts were recorded for this clonotype. The rearrangement joins TRBV27 to TRBJ2-7, with 7 nucleotides matching TRBD1. The CDR3 spans 17 residues. Trimming took 0 bases from V and 2 from J; bases not matched to a gene: 10. Germline CDR1 reads MNHEY; CDR2 reads SMNVEV (reference sequence). CDR3: CASSLSGTGTATYEQYV. The CDR3 region has the DNA TGTGCCAGCAGTTTATCGGGAACCGGGACAGCAACCTACGAGCAGTACGTC.

The genes are TRBV28 and TRBJ1-6, with TRBD1 identical over 10 bases. J gave up 8 bases and V 5 bases, and 6 bases lay outside the gene matches. Germline CDR1 and CDR2: MDHEN and SYDVKM. This CDR3 has 15 amino acids. CDR3 sequence (DNA): TGTGCCAGCAGTGCCTGGGACAGGGGTTATTCACCCCTCCACTTT. This sequence encodes CASSAWDRGYSPLHF.

The rearrangement links TRBV20-1 to TRBJ1-4; D remains unclear. The CDR3 length is 14 residues. CDR1 is DFQATT and CDR2 is SNEGSKA in the germline V gene (reference sequence). V was pared by 1 base and J by 3 bases, with 9 bases between. For the CDR3, the DNA is TGCAGTGCTAGAGGGTCAGACCCTAATGAAAAACTGTTTTTT. Translation gives CSARGSDPNEKLFF.

This clonotype was counted many times. The chain has TRBV5-1 and TRBJ1-2, with 7 bases aligning to TRBD1. The germline CDR1 and CDR2 sequences are SGHRS and YFSETQ. CDR3 length: 16 amino acids. Trimming removed 1 base from V and 3 bases from J; junction bases left unmatched: 9. The CDR3 DNA is TGCGCCAGCAGCTTGTCGACAGGGCCCCCCTACTATGGCTACACCTTC. Protein: CASSLSTGPPYYGYTF.

The chain couples TRBV20-1 to TRBJ2-3; maybe TRBD2 (6 bases). CDR3 length: 13 amino acids. The germline CDR1 and CDR2 sequences are DFQATT and SNEGSKA (reference sequence). V was clipped by 1 base and J by 7 bases, with 12 bases between them. CDR3 residues: CSARVPSDHTQYF. The CDR3 DNA is TGCAGTGCTAGAGTACCTAGCGACCATACGCAGTATTTT.

There are many counts of this clonotype. The gene calls are TRBV29-1 and TRBJ2-7; 8 positions match TRBD2. This CDR3 has 13 residues. V trimming: 5 bases; J trimming: 4 bases; junction bases outside the gene matches: 7. Germline CDR1 reads SQVTM; CDR2 reads ANQGSEA. The CDR3 here is CSVSGLAVYEQYF. The CDR3 bases are TGCAGCGTTTCTGGACTAGCCGTGTACGAGCAGTACTTC.

This clonotype came up a few times. This chain joins TRBV9 and TRBJ2-2, with 8 bases identical to TRBD2. CDR1 and CDR2 from the germline V gene are SGDLS and YYNGEE. Germline trimming cut 4 bases from V and 2 bases from J; bases unmatched to any gene: 7. The CDR3 spans 16 residues. The CDR3 loop reads CASSLGLGINTGELFF. The CDR3 nucleotides are TGTGCCAGCAGCTTGGGACTAGGGATTAACACCGGGGAGCTGTTTTTT.

The rearrangement uses TRBV28 and TRBJ1-2; TRBD1 might be the D (5 bases). Germline values: CDR1 MDHEN, CDR2 SYDVKM. V lost 9 bases to trimming and J lost 10 bases, with 15 bases between them. CDR3 size: 11 residues. CDR3 amino acids: CASSVWGDYTF. As DNA, the CDR3 is TGTGCCAGTTCGGTTTGGGGGGACTACACCTTC.

The chain combines TRBV29-1 with TRBJ2-5; 7 bases are shared with TRBD2. CDR1 and CDR2 (germline): SQVTM, ANQGSEA. The V segment lost 6 bases and the J segment 4 bases; nucleotides outside the gene matches: 11. The CDR3 is 14 residues long. The chain's CDR3 is CSVGSPGGGETQYF. The CDR3, as DNA: TGCAGCGTGGGATCACCGGGGGGTGGAGAGACCCAGTACTTC.

This clonotype was seen at least ten times. V gene TRBV12-3 or TRBV12-4 combines with J gene TRBJ2-6; maybe TRBD1 (6 bases). The V gene lost 8 bases and the J gene lost 2 bases, with 19 bases spanning the gap. The CDR3 is 17 amino acids. This CDR3 is CASGYRTVGPGANVLTF. In DNA, the CDR3 is TGTGCCAGCGGCTATCGGACAGTGGGCCCTGGGGCCAACGTCCTGACTTTC.